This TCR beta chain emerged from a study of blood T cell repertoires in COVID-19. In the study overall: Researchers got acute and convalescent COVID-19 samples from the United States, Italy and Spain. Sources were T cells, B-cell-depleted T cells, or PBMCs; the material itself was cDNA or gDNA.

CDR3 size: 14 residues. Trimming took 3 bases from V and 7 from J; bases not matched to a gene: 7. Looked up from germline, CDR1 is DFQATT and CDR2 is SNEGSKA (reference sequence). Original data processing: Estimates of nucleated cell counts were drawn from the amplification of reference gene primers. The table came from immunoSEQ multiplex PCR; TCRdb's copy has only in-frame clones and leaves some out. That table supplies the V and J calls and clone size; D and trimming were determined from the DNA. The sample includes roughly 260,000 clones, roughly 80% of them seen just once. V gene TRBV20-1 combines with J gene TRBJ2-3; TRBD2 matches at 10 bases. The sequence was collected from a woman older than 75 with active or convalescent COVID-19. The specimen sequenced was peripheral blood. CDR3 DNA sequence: TGCAGTGCTAGTAGTACTAGCGGGGTTAATACGCAGTATTTT. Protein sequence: CSASSTSGVNTQYF.